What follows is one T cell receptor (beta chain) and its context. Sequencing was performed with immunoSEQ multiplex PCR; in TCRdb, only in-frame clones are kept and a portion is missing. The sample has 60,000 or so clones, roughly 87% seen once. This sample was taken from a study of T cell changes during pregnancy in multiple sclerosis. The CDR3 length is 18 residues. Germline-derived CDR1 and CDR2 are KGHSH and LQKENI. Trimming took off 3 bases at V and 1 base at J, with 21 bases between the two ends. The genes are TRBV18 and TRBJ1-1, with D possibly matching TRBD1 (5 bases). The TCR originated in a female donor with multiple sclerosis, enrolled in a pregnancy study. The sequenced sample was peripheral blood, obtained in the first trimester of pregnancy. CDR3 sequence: CASSPAGRKESRNTEAFF. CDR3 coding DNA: TGTGCCAGCTCACCGGCGGGACGGAAAGAATCCCGGAACACTGAAGCTTTCTTT. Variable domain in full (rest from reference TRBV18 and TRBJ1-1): NAGVMQNPRHLVRRRGQEARLRCSPMKGHSHVYWYRQLPEEGLKFMVYLQKENIIDESGMPKERFSAEFPKEGPSILRIQQVVRGDSAAYFCASSPAGRKESRNTEAFFGQGTRLTVV.